The rows below give T cell receptor beta chains drawn from one sample of a study of T cell changes during pregnancy in multiple sclerosis. Sequencing used immunoSEQ multiplex PCR; TCRdb keeps in-frame clones, though not all of them. In the table there are under 35,000 clones, around 94% of which are singletons. Sample: CD4+ T cells from peripheral blood mononuclear cells, taken in the first trimester of pregnancy. The source is a female donor with multiple sclerosis, enrolled in a pregnancy study. CDR3s include the opening cysteine and the closing phenylalanine or tryptophan. Fields, in order: clone size, V gene, J gene, D gene, CDR3 DNA, CDR3 protein. The D gene is left open where the match is weak. Part of the rows lack a size; the others show once, few, many or a class for expanded clones.

.,TRBV4-3,TRBJ2-5,TRBD2,TGCGCCAGCAGCGAGGTAGCGGGGGGGCTCTGGGAGACCCAGTACTTC,CASSEVAGGLWETQYF
.,TRBV19,TRBJ1-2,TRBD1,TGTGCCAGTACCCCGGACAGGCCTTACTATGGCTACACCTTC,CASTPDRPYYGYTF
few,TRBV4-2,TRBJ1-1,.,TGTGCCAGCAGCCCCCAGAACCTGAACACTGAAGCTTTCTTT,CASSPQNLNTEAFF
.,TRBV4-3,TRBJ2-3,TRBD2,TGCGCCAGCAGCCTTGGGGGGGGAAATACGCAGTATTTT,CASSLGGGNTQYF
.,TRBV21-1,TRBJ2-7,.,TGTGCCAGCAGCAAAGACGGCTACGAGCAGTACTTC,CASSKDGYEQYF
.,TRBV27,TRBJ1-1,.,TGTGCCAGCAGTTTAAACGGGATGAACACTGAAGCTTTCTTT,CASSLNGMNTEAFF
once,TRBV6-1,TRBJ1-1,TRBD1,TGTGCCAGCAGTGAGATCGACAGGGGGGGCACTGAAGCTTTCTTT,CASSEIDRGGTEAFF
.,TRBV28,TRBJ1-1,.,TGTGCCAGCAGTCTACAGGGTGGCACTGAAGCTTTCTTT,CASSLQGGTEAFF
.,TRBV30,TRBJ1-6,TRBD1,TGTGCCTCAAACCGTATGGGGGGACAGGGAGACTCACCCCTCCACTTT,CASNRMGGQGDSPLHF
.,TRBV5-1,TRBJ2-1,.,TGCGCCAGCAGCTTGGCCGTATACCTATACAATGAGCAGTTCTTC,CASSLAVYLYNEQFF
.,TRBV19,TRBJ1-1,TRBD1,TGTGCCAGTAGTATCGGTCCAGGGGGCGCGGGCACTGAAGCTTTCTTT,CASSIGPGGAGTEAFF
once,TRBV7-2,TRBJ1-1,.,TGTGCCAGCAGCTTAGACAGTAACACTGAAGCTTTCTTT,CASSLDSNTEAFF
.,TRBV7-2,TRBJ2-2,TRBD1,TGTGCCAGCAGCTTAGCGGTCGGGACAGCTAACACCGGGGAGCTGTTTTTT,CASSLAVGTANTGELFF
.,TRBV19,TRBJ1-2,.,TGTGCCAGTAGTAGAGGGAGACCTGCGGGGGGCTACACCTTC,CASSRGRPAGGYTF
.,TRBV5-1,TRBJ2-7,TRBD1,TGCGCCAGCAGCTTCCGGGACAGGGGCTACGAGCAGTACTTC,CASSFRDRGYEQYF
.,TRBV9,TRBJ1-2,TRBD1,TGTGCCAGCAGCGTGGGGACAGGGATTGGCTACACCTTC,CASSVGTGIGYTF
.,TRBV9,TRBJ1-2,.,TGTGCCAGCAGCCTCAGGGTGGTTAGTTATGGCTACACCTTC,CASSLRVVSYGYTF
.,TRBV2,TRBJ1-4,.,TGTGCCAGCAGTGAATGGGGGGGGTTTGAAAAACTGTTTTTT,CASSEWGGFEKLFF
.,TRBV4-1,TRBJ2-7,TRBD1,TGCGCCAGCAGCCAATATCCGGGACAGAGATACTACGAGCAGTACTTC,CASSQYPGQRYYEQYF
.,TRBV5-6,TRBJ2-3,.,TGTGCCAGCAGCCGGGACATCACAGATACGCAGTATTTT,CASSRDITDTQYF
.,TRBV5-1,TRBJ2-1,.,TGCGCCAGCAGCTTCATTCCAGGGGATACCCAGTTCTTC,CASSFIPGDTQFF
.,TRBV6-5,TRBJ2-5,TRBD2,TGTGCCACCTCCCCCCCAGCGGGGGCCCCAGAGACCCAGTACTTC,CATSPPAGAPETQYF
.,TRBV7-3,TRBJ1-1,.,TGTGCCAGCAGCTTAGAAACGGGTCGCGTAGCTTTCTTT,CASSLETGRVAFF
.,TRBV7-9,TRBJ2-2,TRBD1,TGTGCCAGCAGTTGGACAGGGGCCACCCGCGGGGAGCTGTTTTTT,CASSWTGATRGELFF
.,TRBV7-3,TRBJ2-1,TRBD1,TGTGCCAGCAGCGCCTCAGGGGGCGCCTACAATGAGCAGTTCTTC,CASSASGGAYNEQFF
.,TRBV6-5,TRBJ1-5,.,TGTGCCAGCAGTAGCAGGGTTGAGCAGCCCCAGCATTTT,CASSSRVEQPQHF
.,TRBV4-1,TRBJ2-7,.,TGCGCCAGCAGCCAAGATCATGGTCAGGGATACTCCGAGCAGTACTTC,CASSQDHGQGYSEQYF
.,TRBV5-1,TRBJ2-3,TRBD1,TGCGCCAGCGATAGAGGGACAGGGGCGGAAGATACGCAGTATTTT,CASDRGTGAEDTQYF
.,TRBV7-2,TRBJ1-3,.,TGTGCCAGCAGCTGGGGGGGGACTGGAAACACCATATATTTT,CASSWGGTGNTIYF
.,TRBV19,TRBJ2-6,TRBD1,TGTGCCAGTAGTCCCGGGACAGGGCGTGGGGCCAACGTCCTGACTTTC,CASSPGTGRGANVLTF
once,TRBV7-9,TRBJ2-7,.,TGTGCCAGCAGCTTAGCCCCCTCTTCAGGGATTGAAGAGCAGTACTTC,CASSLAPSSGIEEQYF
.,TRBV30,TRBJ2-1,.,TGTGCCTGGACCTTCACTGGGTGGGGGGGCCGCAATGAGCAGTTCTTC,CAWTFTGWGGRNEQFF
few,TRBV5-1,TRBJ2-5,TRBD1,TGCGCCAGCAGCTTTGACAGGGAAGAGACCCAGTACTTC,CASSFDREETQYF
.,TRBV7-3,TRBJ2-3,TRBD2,TGTGCCAGCAGCTATAGGGGAGCGGGGGGCTTCACAGATACGCAGTATTTT,CASSYRGAGGFTDTQYF
.,TRBV18,TRBJ1-5,.,TGTGCCAGCTCACCTAATAGCAATCAGCCCCAGCATTTT,CASSPNSNQPQHF
.,TRBV28,TRBJ2-3,TRBD1,TGTGCCAGCAGTTTAGACAGGGGAACAGATACGCAGTATTTT,CASSLDRGTDTQYF
.,TRBV16,TRBJ2-7,.,TGTGCCAGCAGCCAATCTCCGTCAGGGTTCGAGCAGTACTTC,CASSQSPSGFEQYF
.,TRBV5-6,TRBJ2-7,TRBD2,TGTGCCAGCAGCTGGCGGGCGGGGGGGCCGGGCGAGCAGTACTTC,CASSWRAGGPGEQYF
few,TRBV28,TRBJ2-7,.,TGTGCCAGCAGTCCGGTTGGCGGCAGCACGGGCTACGAGCAGTACTTC,CASSPVGGSTGYEQYF
.,TRBV7-6,TRBJ1-6,.,TGTGCCAGCAGCTTAGGGCAGAATAATTCACCCCTCCACTTT,CASSLGQNNSPLHF
.,TRBV30,TRBJ2-2,TRBD1,TGTGCCTGGCGATGGGACAGTTACACCGGGGAGCTGTTTTTT,CAWRWDSYTGELFF
.,TRBV7-9,TRBJ1-1,.,TGTGCCAGCAGCCCCGGACATGCTTACACTGAAGCTTTCTTT,CASSPGHAYTEAFF
.,TRBV6-5,TRBJ2-3,TRBD2,TGTGCCAGCAGGGAGCGGGGGGGCGAGGGAGATACGCAGTATTTT,CASRERGGEGDTQYF
.,TRBV19,TRBJ1-5,.,TGTGCCAGTAGTATCCTCCGTGGCAATCAGCCCCAGCATTTT,CASSILRGNQPQHF
.,TRBV7-2,TRBJ2-3,.,TGTGCCAGCAGGGGGGGGGCCTCAGATACGCAGTATTTT,CASRGGASDTQYF
once,TRBV6-1,TRBJ2-5,TRBD2,TGTGCCAGCAGTGAAGCGCCGGGACTAGGAGGAGAGACCCAGTACTTC,CASSEAPGLGGETQYF
.,TRBV5-1,TRBJ1-2,.,TGCGCCAGCAGCTCCCTCGAAGGCAGGGGAAGAAGGGGCTACACCTTC,CASSSLEGRGRRGYTF